This record covers a single T cell receptor (beta chain). CDR3 size: 15 residues. The ends were cut back, 5 bases at V and 4 bases at J, with 14 bases in the middle. The germline CDR1 and CDR2 sequences are SGHTA and FQGNSA. As handled by the study authors: It was from reference gene primer amplification that nucleated cell counts were estimated. The data were produced by immunoSEQ multiplex PCR, yet TCRdb's version contains in-frame clones alone and is incomplete. V, J and clone size are those of that table, while D and trimming were read from the DNA. This sample has more than 200,000 clones, with under 85% found just once. Participants' own reports of clinical history determined their cohort assignment. The record originates from a study of blood T cell repertoires in COVID-19. Looking at the study overall: Acute-phase and convalescent COVID-19 samples originated in the United States, Italy and Spain.

The sequence was collected from a man in his sixties who had recovered from COVID-19. Sequencing input: PBMCs or T cells enriched from blood (not recorded which). The chain recombines TRBV7-2 with TRBJ1-4, with a weak D call TRBD1 (5 bases). The CDR3 coding sequence is TGTGCCAGCAGCCTCCCAGGGACTATTAATGAAAAACTGTTTTTT. Amino acids: CASSLPGTINEKLFF.